This passage covers 21 T cell receptor beta chains from one sample sequenced in a study of cytomegalovirus exposure and HLA in healthy donors. In the PCR, 60 Vbeta and 13 Jbeta primers were used. This table comes from immunoSEQ multiplex PCR, and its TCRdb copy is limited to in-frame clones, with some not included. Here the sample spans 45,000 to 65,000 clones, roughly 80% being singletons. Sequenced input: PBMCs. The receptors derive from a woman in her forties in good health and CMV-seropositive.

The chain couples TRBV28 to TRBJ2-5; 9 nucleotides agree with TRBD1. The CDR3 contains 15 residues. Germline CDR1 reads MDHEN; CDR2 reads SYDVKM. V shed 7 bases and J 1 base; nucleotides not matched to a gene: 7. The CDR3 DNA reads as TGTGCCAGCAACCTACCGGGACAGGGCCAAGAGACCCAGTACTTC. Amino acids: CASNLPGQGQETQYF.

This clone was observed a few times. V usage is TRBV6-5 and J usage is TRBJ2-5; possible D gene TRBD2, 5 bases. The germline gives CDR1 MNHEY, CDR2 SVGAGI. The V and J ends lost 7 bases and 2 bases respectively, with 11 bases between them. The CDR3 runs 13 residues. The CDR3 here is CASTRTLQETQYF. The CDR3 DNA is TGTGCCAGCACCCGGACTCTACAAGAGACCCAGTACTTC.

The chain carries TRBV5-1 and TRBJ2-7, with TRBD1 matching 8 bases. With V trimmed by 4 bases and J by 2 bases, 2 bases remained unmatched. The CDR3 contains 13 residues. CDR1 SGHRS and CDR2 YFSETQ come from the germline V gene. The CDR3 sequence: CASSMGQAYEQYF. The DNA of the CDR3 is TGCGCCAGCAGCATGGGACAGGCCTACGAGCAGTACTTC.

V gene TRBV19 combines with J gene TRBJ1-1; possible D gene TRBD1, 5 bases. The CDR3 runs to 14 residues. CDR1 and CDR2 from the germline V gene are LNHDA and SQIVND (reference sequence). The V end was cut by 6 bases, the J end by 1 base, with 12 bases between. CDR3 protein: CASRRQTPNTEAFF. As DNA, the CDR3 is TGTGCCAGTAGGAGACAGACACCGAACACTGAAGCTTTCTTT.

This chain joins TRBV18 and TRBJ2-2; the match to TRBD1 covers 8 bases. The CDR3 is 15 residues long. Unmatched junction bases numbered 6, after V lost 3 bases and J lost 6 bases. Germline CDR1 is KGHSH and CDR2 is LQKENI. CDR3: CASSPFDRGSGELFF. The CDR3 nucleotides read TGTGCCAGCTCACCTTTCGACAGGGGATCCGGGGAGCTGTTTTTT.

Here the CDR3 DNA reads TGTGCCAGTAGTATAGAGGGCCCTCCCGGTTCACCCCTCCACTTT. This translates into CASSIEGPPGSPLHF. J is TRBJ1-6 and V is TRBV19, with D hard to call. With 0 bases removed from V and 9 bases from J, the gap between germline ends came to 12 bases. The germline CDR1 and CDR2 sequences are LNHDA and SQIVND (reference sequence). The CDR3 loop spans 15 amino acids.

The rearrangement joins TRBV28 to TRBJ2-1; D gene unclear. This CDR3 region has 12 residues. Deletions cut 1 base from V and 13 bases from J, with 11 bases between. Per the germline V gene, CDR1 is MDHEN and CDR2 is SYDVKM. CDR3 loop: CASSLLVLPQFF. The CDR3, as DNA: TGTGCCAGCAGTTTATTAGTCTTGCCTCAGTTCTTC.

The chain employs TRBV5-1 and TRBJ2-3, with 7 nucleotides matching TRBD1. Germline V gene sequence: CDR1 SGHRS, CDR2 YFSETQ. V lost 0 bases, J lost 5 bases, and 3 bases stayed unmatched. This CDR3 has 14 amino acids. The chain's CDR3 is CASSLGTGRDTQYF. For the CDR3, the DNA is TGCGCCAGCAGCTTGGGGACAGGTCGAGATACGCAGTATTTT.

About this clone: One end of the junction does not line up with germline, which may come from a read error. The CDR3 DNA sequence: TGTTCCAGCAGCTTTTTTCCTTCTTGGGACTCGACGTGGCAGTACTTC. Translated, it gives CSSSFFPSWDSTWQYF. The V call is TRBV7-9, the J call TRBJ2-7; a weak D match, TRBD2 (6 bases). The CDR3 covers 16 residues. From germline, CDR1 is SEHNR and CDR2 FQNEAQ (reference sequence).

V and J are TRBV29-1 and TRBJ1-2; TRBD1 matches at 8 bases. Looked up from germline, CDR1 is SQVTM and CDR2 is ANQGSEA. V was clipped by 4 bases and J by 6 bases; unmatched bases: 13. This CDR3 is built from 15 residues. The CDR3 sequence: CSVAFPSTGVNGYTF. The CDR3 coding sequence is TGCAGCGTTGCGTTCCCCTCGACAGGGGTGAATGGCTACACCTTC.

The chain uses TRBV9 and TRBJ2-1, with D perhaps matching TRBD2 (5 bases). Trimming stripped 0 bases from V and 1 base from J, with 11 bases between. The length of the CDR3 is 16 residues. Germline-derived CDR1 and CDR2 are SGDLS and YYNGEE. In DNA form, the CDR3 reads TGTGCCAGCAGCGTAGCTCCGCGGGCTTCCTACAATGAGCAGTTCTTC. Protein: CASSVAPRASYNEQFF. The variable domain in full, with the rest retrieved from reference TRBV9 and TRBJ2-1, is DSGVTQTPKHLITATGQRVTLRCSPRSGDLSVYWYQQSLDQGLQFLIQYYNGEERAKGNILERFSAQQFPDLHSELNLSSLELGDSALYFCASSVAPRASYNEQFFGPGTRLTVL.

J is TRBJ2-5 and V is TRBV10-3; 8 nucleotides agree with TRBD2. The CDR3 spans 15 residues. The V segment lost 11 bases and the J segment 5 bases; nucleotides outside the gene matches: 16. From germline, CDR1 is ENHRY and CDR2 SYGVKD. The CDR3 reads CAASGGGLISETQYF. In nucleotides, the CDR3 is TGTGCCGCATCGGGGGGGGGCTTGATTTCGGAGACCCAGTACTTC.

The J gene is TRBJ1-1, the V gene TRBV30; weak D call: TRBD1 (6 bases). CDR3 length: 12 residues. Germline CDR1 GTSNPN, CDR2 SVGIG (reference sequence). V lost 4 bases and J lost 4, with 10 bases in between. The CDR3 sequence is CAWNRDGTEAFF. The DNA for the CDR3 is TGTGCCTGGAACAGGGATGGCACTGAAGCTTTCTTT.

The chain uses TRBV27 and TRBJ1-2; 10 positions agree with TRBD1. The CDR3 length is 14 residues. Looked up from germline, CDR1 is MNHEY and CDR2 is SMNVEV (reference sequence). With 6 bases clipped from V and 2 bases from J, the junction kept 3 bases outside the gene matches. The CDR3: CASRRQGANYGYTF. For the CDR3, the DNA is TGTGCCAGCAGGCGACAGGGGGCGAACTATGGCTACACCTTC.

The table lists this clone with a few counts. This rearrangement joins TRBV7-8 to TRBJ2-3; 7 nucleotides line up with TRBD2. The CDR3 spans 15 residues. The junction had 5 bases not matched to a gene; V was cut back by 4 bases and J by 1 base. Germline loops: CDR1 SGHVS, CDR2 FQNEAQ. CDR3 coding DNA: TGTGCCAGCAGCTCCGGAGGGAGGGGCACAGATACGCAGTATTTT. Translated: CASSSGGRGTDTQYF.

The gene calls are TRBV5-6 and TRBJ1-3; TRBD1 might be the D (5 bases). The CDR3 sequence is 15 residues long. Deletions cut 2 bases from V and 0 bases from J, with 9 bases between. CDR1 is SGHDT and CDR2 is YYEEEE in the germline V gene. The chain's CDR3 is CASSFFDSSGNTIYF. CDR3 DNA sequence: TGTGCCAGCAGCTTTTTTGACAGCTCTGGAAACACCATATATTTT.

V and J are TRBV5-1 and TRBJ1-4, with 9 bases identical to TRBD1. This CDR3 has 14 residues. The V gene end was trimmed by 7 bases and the J gene end by 6 bases; junction bases not matched to a gene: 7. Germline CDR1 SGHRS, CDR2 YFSETQ. Here the CDR3 DNA reads TGCGCCAGCGGCCGGGACAGGGAAGATGAAAAACTGTTTTTT. Translating it yields CASGRDREDEKLFF. Full variable domain (outside the CDR3, taken from reference TRBV5-1 and TRBJ1-4): KAGVTQTPRYLIKTRGQQVTLSCSPISGHRSVSWYQQTPGQGLQFLFEYFSETQRNKGNFPGRFSGRQFSNSRSEMNVSTLELGDSALYLCASGRDREDEKLFFGSGTQLSVL.

The chain links TRBV14 to TRBJ2-7; 12 bases match TRBD1. The V segment lost 2 bases and the J segment 7 bases; nucleotides outside the gene matches: 6. The CDR3 loop spans 15 amino acids. Germline V gene data show CDR1 as SGHDN and CDR2 as FVKESK. The CDR3 nucleotides read TGTGCCAGCAGCCAACCGGGACAGGGGGCGGGGGAGCAGTACTTC. This encodes CASSQPGQGAGEQYF.

The sample holds a few counts of this clone. The chain couples TRBV5-6 to TRBJ2-5; TRBD2 agrees at 9 bases. CDR1 SGHDT and CDR2 YYEEEE come from the germline V gene. The junction had 11 bases not matched to a gene; V was cut back by 1 base and J by 4 bases. This CDR3 contains 17 residues. CDR3 DNA sequence: TGTGCCAGCAGCTTGTTTGGGGCTAGCGGGGCGGGAGAGACCCAGTACTTC. It codes for CASSLFGASGAGETQYF.

This rearrangement joins TRBV2 to TRBJ2-3, with D possibly matching TRBD1 (6 bases). V lost 4 bases and J lost 5, with 10 bases in between. Germline values: CDR1 SNHLY, CDR2 FYNNEI. This CDR3 region has 13 residues. CDR3 DNA sequence: TGTGCCAGCAGTGGGACAGCGAGAGATACGCAGTATTTT. Amino acid sequence: CASSGTARDTQYF. The complete variable domain, with remaining parts taken from reference TRBV2 and TRBJ2-3, reads EPEVTQTPSHQVTQMGQEVILRCVPISNHLYFYWYRQILGQKVEFLVSFYNNEISEKSEIFDDQFSVERPDGSNFTLKIRSTKLEDSAMYFCASSGTARDTQYFGPGTRLTVL.

The chain joins TRBV4-3 to TRBJ1-1; the match to TRBD1 covers 7 bases. Germline assignment: CDR1 LGHNA and CDR2 YSLEER. Losses at the gene ends were 1 base for V and 4 bases for J; bases not matched to a gene: 6. This CDR3 has 15 residues. The CDR3 DNA follows: TGCGCCAGCAGCCAAGGCTTCGGACAGGTCACTGAAGCTTTCTTT. Translating gives CASSQGFGQVTEAFF.